The rows below give T cell receptor beta chains drawn from one sample of a study of shared clonotypes between healthy human individuals. This table comes from immunoSEQ multiplex PCR, and its TCRdb copy is limited to in-frame clones, with some not included. The repertoire holds 2 million to 2.5 million clones, with about 94% as singletons. Source material: naive CD4+ T cells sorted from blood. The receptors shown here come from a man between 18 and 35 years old in good health. Both conserved end residues are part of each CDR3.

TRBV30 | CAWATLRGFSDTQYF
TRBV9 | CASSEGTTTSSYNEQFF
TRBV18 | CASSTGLDTEAFF
TRBV6-4 | CASSEWARGTEAFF
TRBV5-6 | CASSLVRQGLQYF
TRBV28 | CASTLSGVAGGLYGYTF
TRBV5-1 | CASSPIPGGGGETQYF
TRBV25-1 | CASRGQGNTEAFF
TRBV19 | CASSRSGTTYNEQFF
TRBV28 | CASTVAGGSPNEQFF
TRBV27 | CASRGRVTTSYEQYF
TRBV18 | CASSPPHTGELFF
TRBV2 | CASSEVWGAYEQYF
TRBV14 | CASSQRRGAYEQYF
TRBV5-1 | CASSLRGAGDTQYF
TRBV5-4 | CASSSLGVSDEQYF
TRBV28 | CASSSGLAGTDEQYF
TRBV5-6 | CASSLAGFSYEQYF
TRBV30 | CAWSVSSWGSPLHF
TRBV9 | CASSVGRATGELFF
TRBV2 | CASSVEGDNNQPQHF
TRBV9 | CASSVQEGGQPQHF
TRBV7-9 | CASSLGVAGSETQYF
TRBV6-1 | CASSGGQINQPQHF
TRBV6-5 | CASSYGSFSVQYF
TRBV19 | CASGTTWARNRETQYF
TRBV30 | CACQARDYTGELFF
TRBV20-1 | CSARGANEQFF
TRBV5-4 | CASNIGLAQTTDTQYF